Below, 11 T cell receptor beta chains from the same sample are listed, as sequenced in a study of blood T cell repertoires in COVID-19. Sequenced by immunoSEQ multiplex PCR; TCRdb stores in-frame clones only, minus some. In the table there are approximately 230,000 clones, 85% to 90% of which are singletons. Sequenced: PBMCs or T cells enriched from blood (not recorded which). The receptors come from a woman aged 25 to 45 who had recovered from COVID-19.

This clone appeared a few times. The J gene is TRBJ1-1, the V gene TRBV19; a weak D match, TRBD1 (6 bases). Germline V gives CDR1 LNHDA, CDR2 SQIVND (reference sequence). The germline V and J ends were trimmed by 9 bases and 4 bases, with 9 bases remaining between them. The CDR3 loop spans 11 amino acids. The CDR3: CASLRGTEAFF. The CDR3 nucleotides are TGTGCCAGCCTCAGGGGCACTGAAGCTTTCTTT.

CDR3 nucleotide sequence: TGTGCCAGCCGGAAGCCAGCGGCGAACACCGGGGAGCTGTTTTTT. Translating it yields CASRKPAANTGELFF. The genes are TRBV27 and TRBJ2-2; D is perhaps TRBD2 (5 bases). Germline V gene sequence: CDR1 MNHEY, CDR2 SMNVEV (reference sequence). V was trimmed by 8 bases and J by 0 bases, leaving 13 bases between them. The CDR3 length is 15 residues.

Comments on this clone: This sample also contains other DNA sequences that code for the same CDR3. This chain uses TRBV11-1 with TRBJ2-1; TRBD2 matches at 7 bases. V gave up 4 bases and J gave up 0 bases; unmatched junction bases: 3. CDR3 size: 15 residues. Germline CDR1 and CDR2: SGHAT and FQDESV (reference sequence). CDR3 in amino acids: CASSSSGSSYNEQFF. The CDR3 DNA reads as TGTGCCAGCAGCTCTAGCGGAAGCTCCTACAATGAGCAGTTCTTC.

The V call is TRBV27, the J call TRBJ2-4, with 10 bases lining up with TRBD1. Trimming removed 7 bases from V and 7 bases from J; junction bases left unmatched: 7. The CDR3 covers 14 residues. Germline assignment: CDR1 MNHEY and CDR2 SMNVEV (reference sequence). CDR3 nucleotide sequence: TGTGCCAGCAAAATTACGGGACAGGGGAACATTCAGTACTTC. It yields the protein CASKITGQGNIQYF.

The V call is TRBV3-1 (or the pseudogene TRBV3-2), the J call TRBJ2-7, with 9 bases lining up with TRBD2. From germline, CDR1 is LGHDT and CDR2 YNNKEL (reference sequence). Losses at the gene ends were 1 base for V and 2 bases for J; bases not matched to a gene: 3. The CDR3 has 15 residues. The CDR3 protein is CASSQAASGAYEQYF. CDR3 sequence (DNA): TGTGCCAGCAGCCAAGCGGCTAGCGGGGCCTACGAGCAGTACTTC.

CDR3 DNA sequence: TGTGCCAGCAGCGGAGCTAACTACGAGCAGTACTTC. Translation: CASSGANYEQYF. V is TRBV4-2 and J is TRBJ2-7, with D uncertain. With 5 bases removed from V and 3 bases from J, the gap between germline ends came to 8 bases. This CDR3 contains 12 residues. Germline CDR1 and CDR2: LGHNA and YNFKEQ.

J is TRBJ2-1 and V is TRBV19; 8 bases fit TRBD1. This CDR3 has 13 amino acids. The junction had 5 bases not matched to a gene; V was cut back by 6 bases and J by 7 bases. Germline CDR1 LNHDA, CDR2 SQIVND (reference sequence). This chain's CDR3 is CASSLGQGNEQFF. The CDR3 DNA sequence: TGTGCCAGTAGCCTCGGACAGGGTAATGAGCAGTTCTTC.

The J gene is TRBJ1-2, the V gene TRBV5-4; D uncertain. This CDR3 comprises 11 residues. The germline CDR1 and CDR2 sequences are SGHNT and YYREEE (reference sequence). The V end lost 3 bases, the J end lost 5 bases, and 5 bases lay between the germline ends. Here the CDR3 reads CASSSNYGYTF. CDR3 nucleotide sequence: TGTGCCAGCAGCTCCAATTATGGCTACACCTTC.

The chain is built from TRBV3-1 (or the pseudogene TRBV3-2) and TRBJ1-5, with D maybe TRBD1 (5 bases). The ends were cut back, 4 bases at V and 4 bases at J, with 11 bases in the middle. The V gene's germline CDR1 is LGHDT and CDR2 YNNKEL (reference sequence). The CDR3 covers 14 residues. The CDR3 region has the DNA TGTGCCAGCAGCCCGGGACTCACTAATCAGCCCCAGCATTTT. Its translation is CASSPGLTNQPQHF.

The chain has TRBV6-5 and TRBJ1-6, with 9 positions matching TRBD1. Per the germline V gene, CDR1 is MNHEY and CDR2 is SVGAGI. Trimming took 8 bases from V and 6 from J; bases not matched to a gene: 5. The CDR3 sequence is 14 residues long. The CDR3 is CASGTGGSNSPLHF. In nucleotides, the CDR3 is TGTGCCAGCGGCACAGGGGGCTCTAATTCACCCCTCCACTTT.

CDR3 protein: CASTQQGISNEKLFF. The DNA for the CDR3 is TGCGCCAGCACTCAACAGGGTATCAGTAATGAAAAACTGTTTTTT. This chain uses TRBV5-1 with TRBJ1-4; D possibly corresponds to TRBD1 (6 bases). Per germline, CDR1 SGHRS and CDR2 YFSETQ. The length of the CDR3 is 15 residues. Deletions cut 6 bases from V and 4 bases from J, with 16 bases between.